These 26 T cell receptor beta chains share one sample of origin, sequenced in a study of blood T cell repertoires in COVID-19 (dated by TCRdb to the early 2020s). To prepare the library, the immunoSEQ multiplex PCR assay was applied. TCRdb took this table from immuneACCESS and kept in-frame rearrangements with V and J called. Such tables lack part of the clones; where checked against another copy, unresolved V genes explain under half of the gap, and the rest is unexplained. The sample table lists a few hundred thousand clones, 84% of them with a count of one. The ten largest clones represent approximately 1.4% of the sample. Material: peripheral blood. These receptors were taken from a woman between 35 and 50 years old who had recovered from COVID-19.

The V gene is TRBV5-4, the J gene TRBJ1-1; 11 nucleotides align to TRBD1. The CDR3 has 17 amino acids. Germline trimming cut 4 bases from V and 3 bases from J; bases unmatched to any gene: 11. CDR1 and CDR2 (germline): SGHNT, YYREEE (reference sequence). The CDR3 nucleotides are TGTGCCAGCAGCCCGGACAGGGGGCAGGGGTACGACACTGAAGCTTTCTTT. Translated: CASSPDRGQGYDTEAFF.

The J gene is TRBJ1-2, the V gene TRBV2, with 7 bases identical to TRBD1. This CDR3 comprises 14 residues. Losses at the gene ends were 8 bases for V and 4 bases for J; bases not matched to a gene: 10. Germline values: CDR1 SNHLY, CDR2 FYNNEI. DNA of the CDR3: TGTGCCAGCCGCTACAGGGGTGGCAGCTATGGCTACACCTTC. It specifies CASRYRGGSYGYTF.

The chain links TRBV5-4 to TRBJ2-7; 9 bases are shared with TRBD1. The CDR3 length is 16 residues. The germline V gene encodes CDR1 SGHNT and CDR2 YYREEE (reference sequence). V shed 5 bases and J 6 bases; nucleotides not matched to a gene: 15. In DNA form, the CDR3 reads TGTGCCAGCAGTCCCCGAGGCGGGACAGGGAAGTTCGAGCAGTACTTC. Translating it yields CASSPRGGTGKFEQYF.

The CDR3: CASSIQQWNQPQHF. Here the CDR3 DNA reads TGTGCCAGTAGTATCCAACAGTGGAATCAGCCCCAGCATTTT. This sequence joins TRBV19 and TRBJ1-5; no definite D call. Germline V gives CDR1 LNHDA, CDR2 SQIVND (reference sequence). Trimming removed 3 bases at V and 4 bases at J, with 10 bases between. The CDR3 consists of 14 residues.

The rearrangement uses TRBV6-1 and TRBJ2-1; a weak D match, TRBD1 (5 bases). Trimming took 0 bases from V and 0 from J, leaving 12 bases between them. The CDR3 spans 17 residues. Germline V gene lookup returns CDR1 MNHNS and CDR2 SASEGT. The CDR3 sequence is CASSEAKWGSSYNEQFF. The CDR3 DNA reads as TGTGCCAGCAGTGAAGCTAAGTGGGGCAGCTCCTACAATGAGCAGTTCTTC.

The chain is built from TRBV28 and TRBJ1-5; TRBD1 aligns across 9 bases. Trimming removed 1 base from V and 9 bases from J; junction bases left unmatched: 10. The CDR3 runs to 16 residues. Germline V lookup: CDR1 MDHEN, CDR2 SYDVKM. The CDR3 reads CASSLSQGAKRMPQHF. DNA for the CDR3: TGTGCCAGCAGTTTATCACAGGGGGCAAAGAGGATGCCCCAGCATTTT.

The CDR3: CASSFALVEETQYF. The CDR3 nucleotides are TGTGCCAGCAGCTTTGCTCTGGTGGAGGAGACCCAGTACTTC. The chain couples TRBV5-6 to TRBJ2-5; D ambiguous. In germline, CDR1 is SGHDT, CDR2 YYEEEE. With 2 bases removed from V and 5 bases from J, the gap between germline ends came to 13 bases. There are 14 residues in the CDR3.

The genes are TRBV19 and TRBJ1-2; D gene ambiguous. Germline CDR1 is LNHDA and CDR2 is SQIVND (reference sequence). The V end was cut by 6 bases, the J end by 4 bases, with 12 bases between. The CDR3 length is 13 residues. CDR3 sequence (DNA): TGTGCCAGTAGGAAAGAGCTTTTCTATGGCTACACCTTC. Translation gives CASRKELFYGYTF.

Comment on this clone: At the DNA level, this CDR3 is encoded by other sequences in the same sample as well. The chain is built from TRBV30 and TRBJ2-2; no clear D. Germline CDR1 and CDR2: GTSNPN and SVGIG (reference sequence). The CDR3 covers 13 residues. The V and J ends lost 5 bases and 2 bases respectively, with 9 bases between them. The CDR3 region is CAWRHRNTGELFF. The DNA of the CDR3 is TGTGCCTGGCGACACCGAAACACCGGGGAGCTGTTTTTT. Variable domain in full (rest from reference TRBV30 and TRBJ2-2): SQTIHQWPATLVQPVGSPLSLECTVEGTSNPNLYWYRQAAGRGLQLLFYSVGIGQISSEVPQNLSASRPQDRQFILSSKKLLLSDSGFYLCAWRHRNTGELFFGEGSRLTVL.

This chain uses TRBV24-1 with TRBJ1-5, with D possibly matching TRBD1 (5 bases). Between the trimmed V and J ends, which lost 4 bases and 6 bases, there was a span of 18 bases. Germline CDR1 is KGHDR and CDR2 is SFDVKD. The CDR3 runs to 16 residues. CDR3 bases: TGTGCCACCAGTGAAGCTGGACAAGGATGGGGTCAGCCCCAGCATTTT. Encoded protein: CATSEAGQGWGQPQHF.

This chain uses TRBV7-9 with TRBJ1-1; tentatively, D is TRBD1 (6 bases). This CDR3 is built from 14 residues. CDR1 and CDR2 (germline): SEHNR, FQNEAQ (reference sequence). V was pared by 5 bases and J by 0 bases, with 10 bases between. The CDR3 nucleotides are TGTGCCAGCAGCCCAGAGGGGGTGAACACTGAAGCTTTCTTT. This codes for CASSPEGVNTEAFF.

This clone was counted ten times or more. The CDR3 protein is CASSVGLTDTYEQYF. The CDR3 nucleotides are TGTGCCAGCAGCGTGGGGCTAACCGACACCTACGAGCAGTACTTC. The chain combines TRBV9 with TRBJ2-7; a weak D match, TRBD1 (5 bases). Trimming took off 2 bases at V and 2 bases at J, with 14 bases between the two ends. The CDR3 length is 15 residues. CDR1 and CDR2 (germline): SGDLS, YYNGEE.

This clone is a singleton in its sample. The rearrangement links TRBV28 to TRBJ2-1; 10 nucleotides align to TRBD1. With 6 bases clipped from V and 5 bases from J, the junction kept 7 bases outside the gene matches. From germline, CDR1 is MDHEN and CDR2 SYDVKM. This CDR3 spans 15 amino acids. The CDR3 DNA follows: TGTGCCAGCAGAGCCGGTGGGACAGGGGACAATGAGCAGTTCTTC. Translating gives CASRAGGTGDNEQFF.

The table lists this clone with a count of one. The genes are TRBV11-3 and TRBJ1-1; D might be TRBD1 (6 bases). The germline CDR1 and CDR2 sequences are SGHNT and YENEEA. This CDR3 region has 16 residues. Trimming left V 1 base short and J 1 base short, with 13 bases between. CDR3 region: CASSLGSGAPNTEAFF. DNA of the CDR3: TGTGCCAGCAGCTTAGGGTCAGGGGCGCCGAACACTGAAGCTTTCTTT.

The chain carries TRBV18 and TRBJ1-3; no reliable D call. Per the germline V gene, CDR1 is KGHSH and CDR2 is LQKENI. The CDR3 contains 14 residues. V lost 3 bases to trimming and J lost 0 bases, with 6 bases between them. The CDR3 reads CASSPQYSGNTIYF. The CDR3, as DNA: TGTGCCAGCTCACCGCAGTACTCTGGAAACACCATATATTTT. Based on the CDR3 plus reference TRBV18 and TRBJ1-3, the full variable domain is NAGVMQNPRHLVRRRGQEARLRCSPMKGHSHVYWYRQLPEEGLKFMVYLQKENIIDESGMPKERFSAEFPKEGPSILRIQQVVRGDSAAYFCASSPQYSGNTIYFGEGSWLTVV.

This chain connects TRBV20-1 to TRBJ2-3; D possibly corresponds to TRBD2 (6 bases). The germline gives CDR1 DFQATT, CDR2 SNEGSKA (reference sequence). Trimming took 3 bases from V and 0 from J, leaving 22 bases between them. The CDR3 has 18 amino acids. In nucleotides, the CDR3 is TGCAGTGCTAGTTTAATTCGGGCGGGGCGGTTAAGCACAGATACGCAGTATTTT. This sequence encodes CSASLIRAGRLSTDTQYF.

The J gene is TRBJ2-1, the V gene TRBV9, with D perhaps TRBD2 (7 bases). The germline gives CDR1 SGDLS, CDR2 YYNGEE. This CDR3 has 14 residues. V dropped 0 bases and J dropped 9 bases, with 13 bases sitting between them. CDR3 nucleotide sequence: TGTGCCAGCAGCGTAGAAGGGGGGGCCTTTGAGCAGTTCTTC. Amino acid sequence: CASSVEGGAFEQFF.

The rearrangement links TRBV4-1 to TRBJ2-2, with 10 bases lining up with TRBD2. Germline V CDR1 and CDR2: MGHRA, YSYEKL. The CDR3 extends over 16 amino acids. The ends lost 1 base at V and 3 bases at J; junction bases unmatched: 2. The CDR3 nucleotides are TGCGCCAGCAGCCAAGGTAGCGGGGGGCACACCGGGGAGCTGTTTTTT. Its translation: CASSQGSGGHTGELFF.

There are a few counts of this clone. This chain uses TRBV3-1 (or the pseudogene TRBV3-2) with TRBJ1-2, with a weak D call TRBD1 (6 bases). Germline lookup yields CDR1 LGHDT and CDR2 YNNKEL (reference sequence). V shed 6 bases and J shed 4 bases, with 12 bases lying between them. The CDR3 contains 13 residues. This CDR3 is CASSPRGAYGYTF. CDR3 bases: TGTGCCAGCAGTCCCAGGGGCGCCTATGGCTACACCTTC.

The CDR3 DNA reads as TGTGCCAGCAGCTCCTTATACTATGGCTACACCTTC. It yields the protein CASSSLYYGYTF. The rearrangement links TRBV7-2 to TRBJ1-2; D not resolved. The CDR3 spans 12 residues. CDR1 is SGHTA, CDR2 FQGNSA, per germline. Trimming left V 4 bases short and J 3 bases short, with 6 bases between.

The chain uses TRBV6-1 and TRBJ2-3, with 8 bases aligning to TRBD2. J was trimmed by 5 bases and V by 4 bases; bases with no gene match: 11. The germline V gene has CDR1 MNHNS and CDR2 SASEGT. The CDR3 covers 16 residues. CDR3 in amino acids: CASSVWRLAGGDTQYF. The CDR3 DNA follows: TGTGCCAGCAGTGTCTGGCGTCTCGCGGGGGGAGATACGCAGTATTTT.

The chain uses TRBV30 and TRBJ2-1; D is unclear. Germline V CDR1 and CDR2: GTSNPN, SVGIG (reference sequence). The CDR3 length is 13 residues. Trimming removed 0 bases from V and 3 bases from J, with 6 bases in between. CDR3 residues: CAWSVWLYNEQFF. CDR3 DNA: TGTGCCTGGAGTGTATGGCTCTACAATGAGCAGTTCTTC.

The chain joins TRBV5-1 to TRBJ2-7; a possible D gene is TRBD1 (6 bases). The CDR3 spans 13 residues. Trimming removed 1 base from V and 2 bases from J, with 7 bases in between. The V gene's germline CDR1 is SGHRS and CDR2 YFSETQ. The CDR3 nucleotides read TGCGCCAGCAGCTTGCAGGGGACCTACGAGCAGTACTTC. Translated, it gives CASSLQGTYEQYF. Supplemented by reference TRBV5-1 and TRBJ2-7, the full variable domain reads KAGVTQTPRYLIKTRGQQVTLSCSPISGHRSVSWYQQTPGQGLQFLFEYFSETQRNKGNFPGRFSGRQFSNSRSEMNVSTLELGDSALYLCASSLQGTYEQYFGPGTRLTVT.

V gene TRBV5-4 combines with J gene TRBJ1-1, with D possibly being TRBD1 (6 bases). The CDR3 covers 15 residues. Germline-derived CDR1 and CDR2 are SGHNT and YYREEE (reference sequence). The V end was cut by 2 bases, the J end by 1 base, with 12 bases between. CDR3 residues: CASSLAGTRNTEAFF. CDR3 coding DNA: TGTGCCAGCAGCTTAGCCGGGACAAGGAACACTGAAGCTTTCTTT.

The rearrangement links TRBV5-5 to TRBJ2-1, with 9 bases lining up with TRBD1. Germline CDR1 and CDR2: SGHKS and YYEKEE (reference sequence). V gave up 3 bases and J gave up 5 bases; unmatched junction bases: 0. This CDR3 has 13 amino acids. The DNA of the CDR3 is TGTGCCAGCAGCTGGACAGGGGACAATGAGCAGTTCTTC. It yields the protein CASSWTGDNEQFF. The variable domain in full, with the rest retrieved from reference TRBV5-5 and TRBJ2-1, is DAGVTQSPTHLIKTRGQQVTLRCSPISGHKSVSWYQQVLGQGPQFIFQYYEKEERGRGNFPDRFSARQFPNYSSELNVNALLLGDSALYLCASSWTGDNEQFFGPGTRLTVL.

This chain connects TRBV7-8 to TRBJ1-2; D is undetermined. V was shortened by 5 bases and J by 4 bases, with 17 bases between the two germline ends. Germline CDR1 reads SGHVS; CDR2 reads FQNEAQ. This CDR3 contains 15 residues. The CDR3 coding sequence is TGTGCCAGCAGCATGGGAGGAGGGCGAGTCTATGGCTACACCTTC. It encodes CASSMGGGRVYGYTF. The variable domain in full, completed from reference TRBV7-8 and TRBJ1-2, reads GAGVSQSPRYKVAKRGQDVALRCDPISGHVSLFWYQQALGQGPEFLTYFQNEAQLDKSGLPSDRFFAERPEGSVSTLKIQRTQQEDSAVYLCASSMGGGRVYGYTFGSGTRLTVV.